This TCR beta chain was captured by sequencing in a study of blood T cell repertoires in COVID-19 (TCRdb year 2020). The study in broad terms: The collaborator samples originated in the United States, Italy and Spain and spanned the acute and convalescent phases of COVID-19. Deeply sampled blood TCRbeta repertoires from subjects exposed to, actively infected with, or recovered from COVID-19 were included in the dataset. The prospective study material was composed of cDNA or gDNA derived from T cells, B-cell-depleted T cells, or PBMCs. A freely available public database, intended as a resource for researchers studying the immune response to SARS-CoV-2, is where the repertoires were released. Samples came from the ongoing ImmuneRACE study (first 160 participants) plus 1,254 subjects from 6 global collaborators. Where available, HLA class I and class II types were taken from metadata supplied by the sample provider and were not determined by assay-based typing. A de-identified subject ID, COVID-19 status, age in years and sex were almost always included in the sample metadata.

At the junction V is shortened by 5 bases and J by 9 bases, with 11 bases in between. The CDR3 numbers 11 residues from cysteine through phenylalanine. Of the read, only the CDR3 DNA is kept; its 33 bases are in frame from base 1. This clone was seen repeatedly, ten times or more. Its antigen has not been determined. There are no base qualities to consult, and no much larger clone falls within one base. TCRbeta CDR3 regions were amplified from genomic DNA using the immunoSEQ Assay, a bias-controlled multiplex PCR. The original methods were these. The number of nucleated cells in each sample was estimated from the amplification of reference gene primers within the assay. To quantify the absolute abundance of each unique TCRbeta CDR3 rearrangement, sequence reads were collapsed and filtered. For each sample, productive Simpson clonality was calculated as the square root of Simpson's diversity index over productive rearrangements. TCRdb limited this immuneACCESS table to in-frame rearrangements with V and J called. A share of clones is missing; checked studies link under half to unresolved V genes, and the rest is unexplained. V and J calls and clone size follow that table, whereas D and trimming were derived from the DNA. A total of 150,000 to 190,000 clones appear in this sample, around four fifths of them only once. Less than 4.5% of the sample is taken by the ten largest.

Whole blood was collected in K2EDTA tubes by collaborating institutions according to the institutions' own protocols. Collaborator samples were shipped for TCRbeta analysis as frozen whole blood, isolated PBMCs, or DNA extracted from either sample type. Beyond this particular receptor, the publication reports: The quantity of clinical and demographic metadata differed by source and by participant and was supplied without curation.

The clonotype was recovered from a woman of 80 years or more with acute or convalescent COVID-19. Sequenced input: peripheral blood. The receptor chain draws on TRBV12-3 or TRBV12-4 and TRBJ2-7; no confident D gene assignment can be made. CDR3 region: CASSAGFGQYF. The nucleotide sequence is TGTGCCAGCAGTGCAGGATTCGGGCAGTACTTC.